Presented here are 16 T cell receptor beta chains from one specimen sequenced in a study of post-analysis software for immune sequencing data (dated by TCRdb to between 2014 and 2017). The paper as a whole reports these results and caveats: A handful of TRBV segments, including TRBV5-6, TRBV5-1 and TRBV20-1, were significantly more frequent in patients than controls.

The receptor library was made with PCR. Sequenced on an Illumina HiSeq 2500. To reduce PCR and sequencing biases, unique molecular identifiers were built into the TCR beta cDNA libraries. The public reads were reprocessed in TCRdb via fastp at Q25 and MiXCR, keeping in-frame beta chains. One record per CDR3 amino acid sequence lists the most common genes and DNA. This sample gives about 800,000 distinct CDR3 sequences in total; 25% to 30% of them show up just once. Approximately 0.6% of the sample goes to the ten largest clones. These TCRs are of unknown antigen specificity. Sequencing used blood. Source of these receptors: a girl aged 10-17 years with multiple sclerosis.

This chain links TRBV5-1 with TRBJ2-4; 11 bases agree with TRBD1. The CDR3 is 19 residues long. The V and J ends lost 4 bases and 1 base, in that order; junction bases with no gene match: 13. Germline V CDR1 and CDR2: SGHRS, YFSETQ. The CDR3 coding sequence is TGCGCCAGCAGCCCCAGGGGACAGGGGGGTTCATTGGCCAAAAACATTCAGTACTTC. Translation: CASSPRGQGGSLAKNIQYF. Drawing the rest from reference TRBV5-1 and TRBJ2-4, the complete variable domain is KAGVTQTPRYLIKTRGQQVTLSCSPISGHRSVSWYQQTPGQGLQFLFEYFSETQRNKGNFPGRFSGRQFSNSRSEMNVSTLELGDSALYLCASSPRGQGGSLAKNIQYFGAGTRLSVL.

This sequence joins TRBV29-1 and TRBJ2-1, with 9 positions matching TRBD2. V shed 4 bases and J 4 bases; nucleotides not matched to a gene: 8. CDR3 length: 15 residues. CDR1 and CDR2 from the germline V gene are SQVTM and ANQGSEA. CDR3: CSVGEGLAKYNEQFF. DNA of the CDR3: TGCAGCGTTGGGGAGGGACTAGCTAAATACAATGAGCAGTTCTTC.

This chain joins TRBV20-1 and TRBJ1-5, with 9 nucleotides matching TRBD1. The germline gives CDR1 DFQATT, CDR2 SNEGSKA (reference sequence). V lost 3 bases to trimming and J lost 3 bases; unmatched junction nucleotides: 9. There are 16 residues in the CDR3. This chain's CDR3 is CSASRFGTGNNQPQHF. The CDR3 DNA sequence: TGCAGTGCTAGTCGATTCGGGACAGGGAACAATCAGCCCCAGCATTTT.

The chain combines TRBV27 with TRBJ2-7, with 10 positions matching TRBD2. This CDR3 has 16 amino acids. Trimming cost V 2 bases and J 3 bases; bases outside gene matches: 7. In germline, CDR1 is MNHEY, CDR2 SMNVEV (reference sequence). CDR3 DNA sequence: TGTGCCAGCAGTTTAAGCCGGACTAGCGGATTCTACGAGCAGTACTTC. Encoded protein: CASSLSRTSGFYEQYF.

The gene calls are TRBV6-2 or TRBV6-3 and TRBJ1-5, with D perhaps matching TRBD1 (6 bases). Germline V gene data show CDR1 as MNHEY and CDR2 as SVGEGT. CDR3 size: 14 residues. With 2 bases removed from V and 6 bases from J, the gap between germline ends came to 11 bases. CDR3 sequence reads: CASSYTGRAQPQHF. Written as DNA, the CDR3 is TGTGCCAGCAGTTACACAGGGAGGGCTCAGCCCCAGCATTTT.

The chain joins TRBV7-2 to TRBJ2-5; D might be TRBD1 (5 bases). The CDR3 spans 15 residues. The germline V gene has CDR1 SGHTA and CDR2 FQGNSA. Trimming stripped 4 bases from V and 2 bases from J, with 14 bases between. This CDR3 is CASSSPGRVQETQYF. DNA of the CDR3: TGTGCCAGCAGCTCCCCGGGCAGGGTACAAGAGACCCAGTACTTC. Full variable domain (missing parts from reference TRBV7-2 and TRBJ2-5): GAGVSQSPSNKVTEKGKDVELRCDPISGHTALYWYRQSLGQGLEFLIYFQGNSAPDKSGLPSDRFSAERTGGSVSTLTIQRTQQEDSAVYLCASSSPGRVQETQYFGPGTRLLVL.

CDR3 DNA sequence: TGTGCCAGCAGCCAAGAAGACAGGTTAGATTCACCCCTCCACTTT. Residues: CASSQEDRLDSPLHF. The chain is built from TRBV4-2 and TRBJ1-6, with a tentative D call TRBD1 (6 bases). Trimming shortened V by 0 bases and J by 8 bases, and 11 bases separated the two germline ends. The V gene's germline CDR1 is LGHNA and CDR2 YNFKEQ. The CDR3 spans 15 residues.

V is TRBV20-1 and J is TRBJ2-3; perhaps D is TRBD1 or TRBD2 (5 bases each). Trimming shortened V by 6 bases and J by 2 bases, and 18 bases separated the two germline ends. CDR1 is DFQATT and CDR2 is SNEGSKA in the germline V gene (reference sequence). The CDR3 spans 15 residues. This chain's CDR3 is CSALGAAENTDTQYF. CDR3 sequence (DNA): TGCAGTGCCCTCGGGGCAGCGGAGAACACAGATACGCAGTATTTT.

J is TRBJ2-5 and V is TRBV6-5; 7 nucleotides line up with TRBD1. This CDR3 has 13 amino acids. Per germline, CDR1 MNHEY and CDR2 SVGAGI. The V and J ends lost 5 bases and 11 bases, in that order; junction bases with no gene match: 11. The CDR3 is CASSQGTATGQYF. DNA for the CDR3: TGTGCCAGCAGTCAAGGGACAGCCACCGGGCAGTACTTC.

This clonotype was observed a few times. The genes are TRBV6-5 and TRBJ1-4; possible D gene TRBD1, 5 bases. The CDR3 extends over 14 amino acids. Trimming stripped 4 bases from V and 8 bases from J, with 14 bases between. Germline lookup yields CDR1 MNHEY and CDR2 SVGAGI. CDR3 loop: CASSSTVGAEKLFF. As DNA, the CDR3 is TGTGCCAGCAGTTCGACAGTCGGAGCGGAAAAACTGTTTTTT.

V and J are TRBV29-1 and TRBJ2-7; tentatively, D is TRBD2 (6 bases). The V end lost 4 bases, the J end lost 2 bases, and 15 bases lay between the germline ends. Per germline, CDR1 SQVTM and CDR2 ANQGSEA. The CDR3 has 14 amino acids. The CDR3 sequence: CSVGTTDAAYEQYF. CDR3 DNA: TGCAGCGTTGGGACTACCGATGCTGCCTACGAGCAGTACTTC.

The J gene is TRBJ1-4, the V gene TRBV29-1; D call uncertain. Germline CDR1 SQVTM, CDR2 ANQGSEA. Trimming shortened V by 0 bases and J by 5 bases, and 7 bases separated the two germline ends. The CDR3 contains 13 residues. This CDR3 reads CSVEDPGNEKLFF. For the CDR3, the DNA is TGCAGCGTTGAAGACCCGGGGAATGAAAAACTGTTTTTT.

V is TRBV27 and J is TRBJ1-2; D might be TRBD1 (5 bases). Looked up from germline, CDR1 is MNHEY and CDR2 is SMNVEV (reference sequence). The CDR3 spans 13 residues. Trimming took off 1 base at V and 8 bases at J, with 11 bases between the two ends. CDR3 residues: CASSLFPAGGYTF. CDR3 nucleotides: TGTGCCAGCAGTTTATTTCCCGCAGGGGGCTACACCTTC.

In its sample, this clonotype was seen a few times. The gene calls are TRBV7-2 and TRBJ2-7; 7 bases align to TRBD2. In germline, CDR1 is SGHTA, CDR2 FQGNSA. V shed 7 bases, J shed 5 bases, and the junction held 11 bases outside the gene matches. The length of the CDR3 is 14 residues. CDR3 in amino acids: CASTLGGSTHEQYF. CDR3 DNA: TGTGCCAGCACACTGGGCGGGAGTACCCACGAGCAGTACTTC.

This clonotype was seen a few times. The chain employs TRBV10-3 and TRBJ2-1; 8 positions agree with TRBD1. The CDR3 is made up of 14 amino acids. The trim removed 4 bases at V and 9 bases at J, leaving 8 bases unmatched. Germline loops: CDR1 ENHRY, CDR2 SYGVKD. Here the CDR3 DNA reads TGTGCCATCAGTGGTACCCAGGGGGCAGGTGAGCAGTTCTTC. Residues: CAISGTQGAGEQFF.

The V gene is TRBV20-1, the J gene TRBJ1-1; D is perhaps TRBD1 (5 bases). Trimming took 6 bases from V and 3 from J, leaving 14 bases between them. Germline V CDR1 and CDR2: DFQATT, SNEGSKA (reference sequence). The CDR3 totals 13 residues. CDR3 sequence: CSAHRTGHTEAFF. The CDR3 nucleotides are TGCAGTGCCCACCGGACGGGACACACTGAAGCTTTCTTT.